These 23 T cell receptor beta chains came from one sample sequenced in a study of shared clonotypes between healthy human individuals. Produced via immunoSEQ multiplex PCR; TCRdb's table is partial and in-frame only. Of about 180,000 clones listed, roughly 93% are singletons. The sequenced material came from naive CD4+ T cells sorted from blood. This sample's subset: CD45RA+ positively selected. All receptors come from a woman aged 25 to 39 in good health.

The chain employs TRBV28 and TRBJ2-7; D may be TRBD2 (5 bases). The CDR3 contains 14 residues. V lost 4 bases, J lost 3 bases, and 13 bases lay in between. Germline lookup yields CDR1 MDHEN and CDR2 SYDVKM. Written as DNA, the CDR3 is TGTGCCAGCAGTTCCCCTAGCTTCGGCTACGAGCAGTACTTC. Residues: CASSSPSFGYEQYF.

CDR3 region: CASRRTATYEQYF. The CDR3 nucleotides read TGTGCCAGCAGGCGGACGGCTACCTACGAGCAGTACTTC. This chain links TRBV27 with TRBJ2-5; unclear D gene. TRBJ2-7 matches the DNA end more closely, so the J call is doubtful. The length of the CDR3 is 13 residues. Germline CDR1 and CDR2: MNHEY and SMNVEV (reference sequence).

This sequence joins TRBV28 and TRBJ1-5; 7 positions match TRBD1. Per the germline V gene, CDR1 is MDHEN and CDR2 is SYDVKM. V gave up 5 bases and J gave up 6 bases; unmatched junction bases: 10. The CDR3 length is 15 residues. The CDR3 here is CASSRGTAGSQPQHF. The DNA for the CDR3 is TGTGCCAGCAGTCGAGGGACAGCCGGGTCTCAGCCCCAGCATTTT.

The chain uses TRBV10-3 and TRBJ2-5, with D perhaps given as TRBD1 or TRBD2 (5 bases each). Germline-derived CDR1 and CDR2 are ENHRY and SYGVKD. There are 17 residues in the CDR3. Trimming left V 8 bases short and J 3 bases short, with 25 bases between. The CDR3 spells CAISGTKTIKGEETQYF. The CDR3 DNA sequence: TGTGCCATCTCCGGGACCAAGACTATTAAAGGAGAAGAGACCCAGTACTTC.

The chain couples TRBV28 to TRBJ1-1; 8 nucleotides match TRBD1. Losses at the gene ends were 5 bases for V and 6 bases for J; bases not matched to a gene: 8. Germline V CDR1 and CDR2: MDHEN, SYDVKM. This CDR3 is built from 14 residues. CDR3 in DNA: TGTGCCAGCAGTCTAGGACAGGGATCTTCTGAAGCTTTCTTT. Its translation is CASSLGQGSSEAFF.

Only one count was recorded for this clone. An end of the junction differs from the germline gene, which may be a read error. The chain is built from TRBV7-7 and TRBJ1-4; D is unclear. The CDR3 covers 13 residues. Germline lookup yields CDR1 SSHAT and CDR2 FNYEAQ (reference sequence). The DNA for the CDR3 is TGTGCCAGCAGCCCAAGTCCGGGCGAAGAGATATCGTTT. It translates to CASSPSPGEEISF.

The V call is TRBV19, the J call TRBJ1-2; possibly TRBD1 for D (6 bases). Germline loops: CDR1 LNHDA, CDR2 SQIVND (reference sequence). Trimming removed 6 bases at V and 5 bases at J, with 13 bases between. CDR3 length: 13 residues. In DNA, the CDR3 is TGTGCCAGTAGGGAGGGACACTTTTATGGCTACACCTTC. Amino acids: CASREGHFYGYTF.

The chain links TRBV7-9 to TRBJ2-7; possibly TRBD1 or TRBD2 for D (5 bases each). V lost 6 bases and J lost 7, with 19 bases in between. CDR1 and CDR2 from the germline V gene are SEHNR and FQNEAQ (reference sequence). The CDR3 covers 14 residues. CDR3 in DNA: TGTGCCAGCAGACCGACGGGGCCGACGGGGGAGCAGTACTTC. Its translation is CASRPTGPTGEQYF.

The rearrangement uses TRBV5-1 and TRBJ1-5; D gene uncertain. Germline V lookup: CDR1 SGHRS, CDR2 YFSETQ. V lost 0 bases and J lost 0, with 10 bases in between. The CDR3 is 16 amino acids. CDR3 nucleotides: TGCGCCAGCAGCTTGGGCCGGATGAATAGCAATCAGCCCCAGCATTTT. It specifies CASSLGRMNSNQPQHF.

This chain links TRBV15 with TRBJ1-5; D unresolved. This CDR3 contains 13 residues. The germline CDR1 and CDR2 sequences are LNHNV and YYDKDF (reference sequence). V was cut by 7 bases and J by 3 bases, with 10 bases left in between. In nucleotides, the CDR3 is TGTGCCACCATGATGAGGTTCAATCAGCCCCAGCATTTT. Translated, it gives CATMMRFNQPQHF.

This chain links TRBV7-8 with TRBJ1-4, with TRBD1 identical over 12 bases. Germline V gene data show CDR1 as SGHVS and CDR2 as FQNEAQ. Germline trimming cut 4 bases from V and 7 bases from J; bases unmatched to any gene: 1. The CDR3 contains 14 residues. CDR3 in amino acids: CASSWDRGPEKLFF. CDR3 DNA: TGTGCCAGCAGCTGGGACAGGGGGCCTGAAAAACTGTTTTTT.

This clone has a handful of counts. The chain links TRBV20-1 to TRBJ2-7; D remains unclear. V lost 4 bases, J lost 1 base, and 5 bases lay in between. The germline gives CDR1 DFQATT, CDR2 SNEGSKA (reference sequence). This CDR3 is built from 11 residues. Here the CDR3 reads CSAIPSYEQYF. In DNA, the CDR3 is TGCAGTGCTATTCCGTCCTACGAGCAGTACTTC.

V usage is TRBV2 and J usage is TRBJ1-5; D unresolved. Between the trimmed V and J ends, which lost 0 bases and 0 bases, there was a span of 12 bases. CDR3 length: 17 residues. The V gene's germline CDR1 is SNHLY and CDR2 FYNNEI. The CDR3 loop is CASSEAGSSLSNQPQHF. CDR3 nucleotide sequence: TGTGCCAGCAGTGAAGCGGGCAGCTCGCTTAGCAATCAGCCCCAGCATTTT.

In this sample, this clone turned up once. V is TRBV7-2 and J is TRBJ1-5; 11 nucleotides agree with TRBD1. CDR3 length: 16 residues. The ends lost 5 bases at V and 5 bases at J; junction bases unmatched: 8. The germline V gene has CDR1 SGHTA and CDR2 FQGNSA. Here the CDR3 reads CASSERRTGGHQPQHF. The CDR3 bases are TGTGCCAGCAGCGAACGGAGGACAGGGGGCCATCAGCCCCAGCATTTT.

The rearrangement joins TRBV25-1 to TRBJ1-1; D is unresolved. This CDR3 comprises 13 residues. V lost 2 bases and J lost 0, with 4 bases in between. The germline V gene encodes CDR1 MGHDK and CDR2 SYGVNS. CDR3 loop: CASSEVMNTEAFF. The CDR3 nucleotides read TGTGCCAGCAGTGAAGTTATGAACACTGAAGCTTTCTTT.

V and J are TRBV6-5 and TRBJ2-1, with D possibly TRBD2 on 7 matching bases. Germline V gene data show CDR1 as MNHEY and CDR2 as SVGAGI. V was cut by 2 bases and J by 0 bases, with 11 bases left in between. This CDR3 region has 16 residues. CDR3 sequence: CASSYGGGVSYNEQFF. CDR3 nucleotide sequence: TGTGCCAGCAGTTACGGAGGGGGGGTCTCCTACAATGAGCAGTTCTTC.

Concerning this clone itself: The germline gene is not matched at one end of the junction; a read error may be the cause. V usage is TRBV28 and J usage is TRBJ2-3; 14 bases are shared with TRBD2. Per the germline V gene, CDR1 is MDHEN and CDR2 is SYDVKM. The CDR3 totals 15 residues. The CDR3 reads CATWTSGRSTDTQYF. The CDR3 DNA reads as TGTGCCACCTGGACTAGCGGGAGGAGCACAGATACGCAATATTTT.

The chain combines TRBV2 with TRBJ2-5; perhaps TRBD2 as D (6 bases). This CDR3 is built from 15 residues. V dropped 5 bases and J dropped 11 bases, with 24 bases sitting between them. CDR1 and CDR2 from the germline V gene are SNHLY and FYNNEI. The CDR3 DNA sequence: TGTGCCAGCAGTTCGGAAGTGACCCCCACGGGGGAGCAGTACTTC. Its translation: CASSSEVTPTGEQYF.

This chain connects TRBV2 to TRBJ2-1; 11 bases map to TRBD2. The germline CDR1 and CDR2 sequences are SNHLY and FYNNEI. V dropped 6 bases and J dropped 6; count of bases not matched to a gene: 7. The CDR3 is 15 amino acids. In DNA form, the CDR3 reads TGTGCCAGCAGCCAACTAGCGGGAGCGATCAATGAGCAGTTCTTC. This sequence encodes CASSQLAGAINEQFF.

This sequence joins TRBV7-9 and TRBJ2-5; no clear D gene. Germline-derived CDR1 and CDR2 are SEHNR and FQNEAQ (reference sequence). The CDR3 has 19 residues. V was clipped by 2 bases and J by 2 bases, with 24 bases between them. CDR3 sequence: CASSLSLLFGQQEQETQYF. Written as DNA, the CDR3 is TGTGCCAGCAGCTTAAGTTTGCTTTTCGGGCAGCAAGAACAAGAGACCCAGTACTTC.

The chain has TRBV20-1 and TRBJ1-2; 7 nucleotides match TRBD1. Germline V gives CDR1 DFQATT, CDR2 SNEGSKA (reference sequence). The CDR3 has 11 amino acids. V was clipped by 3 bases and J by 10 bases; unmatched bases: 5. The CDR3 DNA is TGCAGTGCTAGTACAGGGGAGGTCTACACCTTC. This sequence encodes CSASTGEVYTF.

The chain recombines TRBV6-1 with TRBJ2-7; 12 nucleotides line up with TRBD2. Germline trimming cut 3 bases from V and 2 bases from J; bases unmatched to any gene: 14. The CDR3 covers 19 residues. Germline-derived CDR1 and CDR2 are MNHNS and SASEGT. Here the CDR3 reads CASSDGVKTSGSTPYEQYF. The CDR3 coding sequence is TGTGCCAGCAGTGACGGGGTTAAGACTAGCGGGAGTACGCCCTACGAGCAGTACTTC.

CDR3 DNA: TGTGCCAGCAGCCGCCCCCCTGCGGCGGGACCCTATGGCTACACCTTC. This encodes CASSRPPAAGPYGYTF. The rearrangement uses TRBV28 and TRBJ1-2, with D maybe TRBD1 (5 bases). CDR1 is MDHEN, CDR2 SYDVKM, per germline. The V and J ends lost 6 bases and 4 bases respectively, with 21 bases between them. This CDR3 is built from 16 residues.